This T cell receptor (beta chain) was identified in a study of cytomegalovirus exposure and HLA in healthy donors. General observations from the study: It was only CMV serostatus that was available as immune exposure information.

The CDR3 loop spans 12 amino acids. Between the trimmed V and J ends, which lost 2 bases and 5 bases, there was a span of 6 bases. From germline, CDR1 is SGHDN and CDR2 FVKESK. The count of this clone is one. Antigen specificity is unknown. Use of 60 Vbeta and 13 Jbeta primers characterized the PCR. The repertoire was sequenced with immunoSEQ multiplex PCR; TCRdb's copy has only in-frame clones and lacks some. This table has around 150,000 clones, about 75% appearing once. This chain connects TRBV14 to TRBJ2-5, with D hard to call. The source is a male donor in good health and CMV-seronegative. Sequenced input: PBMCs. The DNA of the CDR3 is TGTGCCAGCAGCCAAACTTGGGAGACCCAGTACTTC. It is translated as CASSQTWETQYF.